The 2 T cell receptor beta chains in this list originate from one sample, sequenced in a study of T cells in Graves' hyperthyroidism and ophthalmopathy. Amplification yielded TCR beta CDR3 regions, with RNA transcripts as the source. Researchers ran a first-round RT-PCR on the TCR CDR3 using the HTBI primer set. One entry per CDR3 protein results from TCRdb running MiXCR on the multiplex PCR reads. The data hold 700,000 or so distinct CDR3 sequences, with around 15% observed a single time. Sequenced material: blood. The source of these receptors is a man aged 18 to 30 with Graves' hyperthyroidism.

V usage is TRBV9 and J usage is TRBJ2-7, with D possibly being TRBD2 (5 bases). Deletions cut 3 bases from V and 4 bases from J, with 11 bases between. Germline loops: CDR1 SGDLS, CDR2 YYNGEE. The CDR3 consists of 13 residues. CDR3 loop: CASSAFEGYEQYF. The DNA for the CDR3 is TGTGCCAGCAGCGCCTTCGAGGGTTACGAGCAGTACTTC.

J is TRBJ2-7 and V is TRBV9; TRBD1 might be the D (6 bases). CDR1 and CDR2 (germline): SGDLS, YYNGEE. This CDR3 has 14 amino acids. Trimming took 0 bases from V and 4 from J, leaving 11 bases between them. CDR3 loop: CASSVGQGKYEQYF. The CDR3 nucleotides read TGTGCCAGCAGCGTAGGGCAGGGGAAATACGAGCAGTACTTC.